A single T cell receptor beta chain is shown here with its context. The antigen remains undetermined. This sample is part of a study of T cell responses to AZD1222 COVID-19 vaccine. Study-wide points: Spike-specific TCR breadth and depth rose after two AZD1222 doses. It should be noted that donors were predominantly white British and more often female, and clonal diversity was possibly underestimated. All repertoire sampling was performed exclusively after the peak T cell response. Reports indicate that nearly half of spike-specific TCRs are directed at unmutated variant regions.

Profiled with immunoSEQ multiplex PCR; TCRdb holds only in-frame clones, not every one. The data contain approximately 110,000 clones, about 90% of them singletons. This receptor was identified in an adult in good health. The material sequenced was peripheral blood, taken on day 0 of AZD1222 vaccination.

CDR3 region: CASSPGTGERQPQHF. CDR3 DNA: TGTGCCAGTAGCCCCGGGACAGGGGAGCGTCAGCCCCAGCATTTT. The chain links TRBV19 to TRBJ1-5; TRBD1 agrees at 10 bases. CDR3 length: 15 residues. Trimming took 6 bases from V and 6 from J; bases not matched to a gene: 8. CDR1 LNHDA and CDR2 SQIVND come from the germline V gene (reference sequence). The full variable domain, with the rest looked up from reference TRBV19 and TRBJ1-5, is DGGITQSPKYLFRKEGQNVTLSCEQNLNHDAMYWYRQDPGQGLRLIYYSQIVNDFQKGDIAEGYSVSREKKESFPLTVTSAQKNPTAFYLCASSPGTGERQPQHFGDGTRLSIL.